This TCR beta chain was recorded in a study of cytomegalovirus exposure and HLA in healthy donors. General study results and limits: For TCR beta chains, V- and J-gene trimming was later linked to a missense DCLRE1C variant.

With respect to this clone: The target antigen is unknown.

Primers included in the PCR were 60 Vbeta and 13 Jbeta primers. Assay used: immunoSEQ multiplex PCR; TCRdb lists only in-frame clones, some missing. Of roughly 130,000 clones listed, about 74% are singletons. Donors were nominally healthy when sampled, though unrecorded immune exposures were likely. CDR3 length equals 13 residues. Trimming took off 8 bases at V and 1 base at J, with 10 bases between the two ends. Germline-derived CDR1 and CDR2 are LGHNA and YSLEER. Sequenced: PBMCs. This clonotype was sampled from a woman between 50 and 59 years old in good health and CMV-seropositive. The gene calls are TRBV4-3 and TRBJ2-3; the D gene is possibly TRBD1 (6 bases). CDR3 sequence: CASRDIGTDTQYF. CDR3 DNA sequence: TGCGCCAGCCGGGACATTGGCACAGATACGCAGTATTTT.